This entry features one TCR beta chain sequence. Its antigen is unidentified. The entry originates in a study of radiotherapy plus CTLA-4 blockade in lung cancer. Assay used: immunoSEQ multiplex PCR; TCRdb lists only in-frame clones, some missing. The table records tens of thousands of clones, 77% of them present only once. Overall study results and limits: Clones derived from tumor TCRs expanded in blood after radiotherapy plus ipilimumab. How blood T cell clones changed early, along with interferon-beta, reportedly forecast response best.

The germline CDR1 and CDR2 sequences are SEHNR and FQNEAQ (reference sequence). Trimming shortened V by 1 base and J by 1 base, and 7 bases separated the two germline ends. This CDR3 contains 14 residues. The chain employs TRBV7-9 and TRBJ1-1; D gene uncertain. The sample was peripheral blood, taken from a patient treated with radiotherapy plus ipilimumab. This receptor was taken from a human donor with non-small cell lung cancer whose response to radiotherapy plus ipilimumab could not be evaluated. The CDR3 nucleotides read TGTGCCAGCAGCTTAGTAACAACGAACACTGAAGCTTTCTTT. This encodes CASSLVTTNTEAFF.